This T cell receptor (beta chain) was captured in a study of cytomegalovirus exposure and HLA in healthy donors. As for the study in general: For the roughly 400 genotyped donors, roughly 80% fell within the Caucasian-associated ancestry cluster.

A note on this clone: Its antigen is unknown.

Findings and limits, study-wide: Researchers catalogued around 150 TCR beta chains as cytomegalovirus-associated. HLA-A and HLA-B allele assignments for most subjects were reportedly predicted accurately using TCR beta sequences.

The V and J ends lost 5 bases and 2 bases, in that order; junction bases with no gene match: 6. In germline, CDR1 is MNHEY, CDR2 SMNVEV (reference sequence). The CDR3 sequence is 14 residues long. PCR involved 60 Vbeta and 13 Jbeta primers. Here immunoSEQ multiplex PCR was the method, and the copy in TCRdb shows in-frame clones only, minus some. The sample records more than 85,000 clones, about 81% being singletons. V usage is TRBV27 and J usage is TRBJ2-7, with 7 bases identical to TRBD1. The sequencing sample was made of PBMCs. The TCR originated in a man younger than 40 in good health and CMV-seronegative. CDR3 nucleotide sequence: TGTGCCAGCAGTCTAAGGACAGGTCCCTACGAGCAGTACTTC. This sequence encodes CASSLRTGPYEQYF.